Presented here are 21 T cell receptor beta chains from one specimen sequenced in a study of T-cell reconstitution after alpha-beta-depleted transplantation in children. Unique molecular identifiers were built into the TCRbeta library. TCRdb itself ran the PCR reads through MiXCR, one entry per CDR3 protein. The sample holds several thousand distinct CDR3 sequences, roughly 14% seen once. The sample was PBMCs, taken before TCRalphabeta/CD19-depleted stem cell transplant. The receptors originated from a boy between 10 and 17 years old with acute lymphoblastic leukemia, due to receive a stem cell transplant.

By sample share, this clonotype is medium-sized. The DNA for the CDR3 is TGTGCCAGCAGCTTAGGCCCCCGTCCGATGGGGGAGAAGACCCAGTACTTC. Its protein product is CASSLGPRPMGEKTQYF. J is TRBJ2-5 and V is TRBV7-2; D may match TRBD1 or TRBD2 (5 bases each). V lost 1 base to trimming and J lost 6 bases, with 21 bases between them. CDR3 length equals 17 residues. From germline, CDR1 is SGHTA and CDR2 FQGNSA. Full variable domain (remainder filled in from reference TRBV7-2 and TRBJ2-5): GAGVSQSPSNKVTEKGKDVELRCDPISGHTALYWYRQSLGQGLEFLIYFQGNSAPDKSGLPSDRFSAERTGGSVSTLTIQRTQQEDSAVYLCASSLGPRPMGEKTQYFGPGTRLLVL.

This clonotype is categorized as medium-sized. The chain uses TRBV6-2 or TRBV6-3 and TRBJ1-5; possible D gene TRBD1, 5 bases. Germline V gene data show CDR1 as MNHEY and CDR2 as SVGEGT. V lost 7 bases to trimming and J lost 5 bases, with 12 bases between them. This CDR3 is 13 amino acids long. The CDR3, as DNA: TGTGCCAGCACTTATCAGGGACATCAGCCCCAGCATTTT. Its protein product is CASTYQGHQPQHF.

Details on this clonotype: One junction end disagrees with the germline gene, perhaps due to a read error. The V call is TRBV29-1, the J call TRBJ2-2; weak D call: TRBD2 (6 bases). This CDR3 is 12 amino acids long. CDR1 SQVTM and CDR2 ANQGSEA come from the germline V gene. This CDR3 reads CSAGTHTGEQFF. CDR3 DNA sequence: TGCAGCGCCGGGACTCACACCGGGGAGCAGTTTTTC.

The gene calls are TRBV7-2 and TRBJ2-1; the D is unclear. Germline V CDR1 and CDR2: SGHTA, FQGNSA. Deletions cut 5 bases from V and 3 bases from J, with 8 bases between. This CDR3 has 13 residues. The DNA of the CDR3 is TGTGCCAGCAGCCCGGCTGTCTACAATGAGCAGTTCTTC. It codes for CASSPAVYNEQFF.

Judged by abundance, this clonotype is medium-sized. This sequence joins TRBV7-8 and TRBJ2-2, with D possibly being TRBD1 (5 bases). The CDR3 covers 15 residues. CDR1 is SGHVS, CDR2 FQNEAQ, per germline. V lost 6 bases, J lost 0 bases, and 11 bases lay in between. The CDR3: CASRLDSANTGELFF. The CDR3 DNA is TGTGCCAGCAGACTTGACAGCGCGAACACCGGGGAGCTGTTTTTT.

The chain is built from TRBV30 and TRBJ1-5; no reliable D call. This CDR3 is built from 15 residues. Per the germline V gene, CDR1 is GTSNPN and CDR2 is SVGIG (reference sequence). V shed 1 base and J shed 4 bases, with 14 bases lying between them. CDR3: CAWSAVSGLNQPQHF. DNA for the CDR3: TGTGCCTGGAGTGCGGTATCAGGATTGAATCAGCCCCAGCATTTT.

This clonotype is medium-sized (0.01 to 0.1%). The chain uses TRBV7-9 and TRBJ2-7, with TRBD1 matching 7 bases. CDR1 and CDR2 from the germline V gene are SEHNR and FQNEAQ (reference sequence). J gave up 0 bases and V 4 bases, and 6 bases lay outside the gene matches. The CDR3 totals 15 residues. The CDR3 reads CASSSPWTGSYEQYF. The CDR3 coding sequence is TGTGCCAGCAGCTCACCTTGGACAGGCTCCTACGAGCAGTACTTC. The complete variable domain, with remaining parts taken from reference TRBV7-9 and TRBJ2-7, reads DTGVSQNPRHKITKRGQNVTFRCDPISEHNRLYWYRQTLGQGPEFLTYFQNEAQLEKSRLLSDRFSAERPKGSFSTLEIQRTEQGDSAMYLCASSSPWTGSYEQYFGPGTRLTVT.

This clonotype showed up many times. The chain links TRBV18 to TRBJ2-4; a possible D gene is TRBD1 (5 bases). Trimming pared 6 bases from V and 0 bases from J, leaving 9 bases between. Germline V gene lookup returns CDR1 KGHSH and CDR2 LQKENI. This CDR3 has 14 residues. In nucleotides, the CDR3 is TGTGCCAGCTCGCCCGACAGAGCCAAAAACATTCAGTACTTC. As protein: CASSPDRAKNIQYF.

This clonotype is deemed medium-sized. CDR3: CASSLGQGNGYTF. The CDR3 DNA sequence: TGTGCCAGCAGTTTAGGACAGGGAAATGGCTACACCTTC. The V and J genes are TRBV12-3 or TRBV12-4 and TRBJ1-2; TRBD1 matches at 7 bases. The CDR3 is 13 amino acids. The junction had 2 bases not matched to a gene; V was cut back by 1 base and J by 6 bases.

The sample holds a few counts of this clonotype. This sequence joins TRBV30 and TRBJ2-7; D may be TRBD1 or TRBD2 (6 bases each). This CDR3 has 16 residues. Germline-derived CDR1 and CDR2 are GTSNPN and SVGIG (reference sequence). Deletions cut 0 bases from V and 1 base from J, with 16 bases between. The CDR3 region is CAWSVGGGLGSYEQYF. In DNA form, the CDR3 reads TGTGCCTGGAGTGTAGGTGGGGGGCTAGGGTCCTACGAGCAGTACTTC.

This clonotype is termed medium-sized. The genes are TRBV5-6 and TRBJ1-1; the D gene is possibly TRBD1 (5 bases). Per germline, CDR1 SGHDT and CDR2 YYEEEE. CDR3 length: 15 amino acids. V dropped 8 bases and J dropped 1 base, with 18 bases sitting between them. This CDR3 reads CASGTWGLSNTEAFF. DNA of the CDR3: TGTGCCAGTGGGACTTGGGGCCTTTCGAACACTGAAGCTTTCTTT.

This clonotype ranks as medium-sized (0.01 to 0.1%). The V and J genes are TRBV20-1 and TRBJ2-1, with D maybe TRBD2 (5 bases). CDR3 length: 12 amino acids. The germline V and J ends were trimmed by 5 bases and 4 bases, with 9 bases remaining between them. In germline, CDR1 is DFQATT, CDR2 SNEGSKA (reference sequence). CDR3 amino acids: CSAERTYNEQFF. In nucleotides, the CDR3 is TGCAGTGCTGAGCGGACGTACAATGAGCAGTTCTTC.

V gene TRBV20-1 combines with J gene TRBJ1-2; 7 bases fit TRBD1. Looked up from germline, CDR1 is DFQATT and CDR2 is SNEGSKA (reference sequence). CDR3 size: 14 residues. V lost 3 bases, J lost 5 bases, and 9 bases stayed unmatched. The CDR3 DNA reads TGCAGTGCTAGCCAAGACAGGGCCCTTTATGGCTACACCTTC. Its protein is CSASQDRALYGYTF.

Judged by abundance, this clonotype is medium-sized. The CDR3 sequence: CASSKDRGHEQYF. CDR3 DNA sequence: TGTGCCAGCAGCAAGGACAGGGGGCACGAGCAGTACTTC. The chain employs TRBV11-2 and TRBJ2-7, with 11 nucleotides matching TRBD1. With 5 bases clipped from V and 5 bases from J, the junction kept 2 bases outside the gene matches. The CDR3 loop spans 13 amino acids. CDR1 is SGHAT and CDR2 is FQNNGV in the germline V gene.

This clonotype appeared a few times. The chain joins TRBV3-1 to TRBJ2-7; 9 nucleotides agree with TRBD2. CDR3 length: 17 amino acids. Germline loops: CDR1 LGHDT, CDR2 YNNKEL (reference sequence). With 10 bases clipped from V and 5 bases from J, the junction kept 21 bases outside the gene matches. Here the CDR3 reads CATSPGLAGYYYHEQYF. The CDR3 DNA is TGTGCCACCTCCCCGGGGCTAGCGGGGTATTATTACCACGAGCAGTACTTC.

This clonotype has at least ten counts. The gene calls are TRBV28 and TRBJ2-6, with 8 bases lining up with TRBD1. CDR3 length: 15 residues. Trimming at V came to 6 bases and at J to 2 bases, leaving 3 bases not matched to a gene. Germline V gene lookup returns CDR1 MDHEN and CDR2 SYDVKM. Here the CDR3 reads CASSGRGPGANVLTF. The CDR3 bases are TGTGCCAGCAGCGGCAGGGGGCCTGGGGCCAACGTCCTGACTTTC.

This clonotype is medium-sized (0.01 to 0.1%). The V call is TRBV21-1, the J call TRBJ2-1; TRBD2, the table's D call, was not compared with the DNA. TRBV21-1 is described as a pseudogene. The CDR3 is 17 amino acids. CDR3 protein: CASSKVTSGVIYNEQFF. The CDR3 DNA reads TGTGCCAGCAGCAAAGTTACCAGCGGGGTTATCTACAATGAGCAGTTCTTC.

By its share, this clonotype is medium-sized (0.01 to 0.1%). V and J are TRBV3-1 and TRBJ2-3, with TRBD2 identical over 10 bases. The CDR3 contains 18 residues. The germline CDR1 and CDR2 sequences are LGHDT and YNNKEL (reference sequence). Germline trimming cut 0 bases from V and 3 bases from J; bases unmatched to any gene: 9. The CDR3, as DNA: TGTGCCAGCAGCCAAGATAAACTAGCGGGGTATATTACAGATACGCAGTATTTT. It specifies CASSQDKLAGYITDTQYF.

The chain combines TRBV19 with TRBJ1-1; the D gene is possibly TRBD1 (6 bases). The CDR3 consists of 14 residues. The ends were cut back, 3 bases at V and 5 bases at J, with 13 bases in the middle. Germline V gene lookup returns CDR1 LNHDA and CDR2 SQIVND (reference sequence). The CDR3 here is CASSIQGSRTEAFF. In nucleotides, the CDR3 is TGTGCCAGTAGTATCCAGGGGTCTCGGACTGAAGCTTTCTTT. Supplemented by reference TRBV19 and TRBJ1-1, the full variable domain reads DGGITQSPKYLFRKEGQNVTLSCEQNLNHDAMYWYRQDPGQGLRLIYYSQIVNDFQKGDIAEGYSVSREKKESFPLTVTSAQKNPTAFYLCASSIQGSRTEAFFGQGTRLTVV.

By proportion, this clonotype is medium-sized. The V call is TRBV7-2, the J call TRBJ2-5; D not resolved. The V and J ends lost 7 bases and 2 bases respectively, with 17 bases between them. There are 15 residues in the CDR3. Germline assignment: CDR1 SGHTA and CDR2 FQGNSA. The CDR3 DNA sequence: TGTGCCAGCATCCTAAATCAGGTTCCACAAGAGACCCAGTACTTC. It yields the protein CASILNQVPQETQYF.

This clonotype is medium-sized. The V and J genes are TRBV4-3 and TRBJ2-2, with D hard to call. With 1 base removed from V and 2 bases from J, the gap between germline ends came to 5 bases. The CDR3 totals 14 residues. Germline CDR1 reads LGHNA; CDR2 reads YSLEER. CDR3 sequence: CASSQAHNTGELFF. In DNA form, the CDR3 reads TGCGCCAGCAGCCAAGCTCATAACACCGGGGAGCTGTTTTTT.